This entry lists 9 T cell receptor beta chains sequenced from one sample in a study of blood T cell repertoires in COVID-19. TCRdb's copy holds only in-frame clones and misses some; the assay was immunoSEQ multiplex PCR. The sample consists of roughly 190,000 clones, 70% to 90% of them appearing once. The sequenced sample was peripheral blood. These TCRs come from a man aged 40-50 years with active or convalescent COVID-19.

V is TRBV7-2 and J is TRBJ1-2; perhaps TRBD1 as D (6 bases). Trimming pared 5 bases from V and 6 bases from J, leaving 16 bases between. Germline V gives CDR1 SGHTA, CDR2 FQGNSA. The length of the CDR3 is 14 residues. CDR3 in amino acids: CASSPQGNRDGYTF. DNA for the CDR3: TGTGCCAGCAGCCCCCAGGGTAACAGGGATGGCTACACCTTC.

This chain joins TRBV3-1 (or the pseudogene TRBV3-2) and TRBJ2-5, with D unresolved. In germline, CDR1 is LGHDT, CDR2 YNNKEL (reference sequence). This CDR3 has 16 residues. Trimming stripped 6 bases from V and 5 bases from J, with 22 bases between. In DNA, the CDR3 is TGTGCCAGCAGTCCGGCCCCGGCAGCCAGCAGGGAGACCCAGTACTTC. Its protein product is CASSPAPAASRETQYF.

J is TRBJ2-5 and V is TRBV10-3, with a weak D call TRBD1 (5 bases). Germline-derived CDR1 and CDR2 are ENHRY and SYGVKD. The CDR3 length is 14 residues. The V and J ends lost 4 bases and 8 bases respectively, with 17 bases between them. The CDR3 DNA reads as TGTGCCATCAGTGGCGTCGGTGGGGCCGTAACCCAGTACTTC. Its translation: CAISGVGGAVTQYF.

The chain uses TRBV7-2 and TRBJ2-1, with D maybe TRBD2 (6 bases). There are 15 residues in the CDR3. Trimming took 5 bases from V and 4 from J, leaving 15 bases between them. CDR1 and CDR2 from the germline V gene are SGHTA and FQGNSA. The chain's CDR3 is CASSPVAEEYNEQFF. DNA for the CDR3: TGTGCCAGCAGCCCCGTAGCGGAGGAGTACAATGAGCAGTTCTTC.

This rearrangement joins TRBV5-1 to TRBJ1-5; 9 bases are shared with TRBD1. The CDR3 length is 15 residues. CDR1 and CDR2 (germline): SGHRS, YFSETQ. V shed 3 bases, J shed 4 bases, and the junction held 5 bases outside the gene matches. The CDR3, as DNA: TGCGCCAGCAGCTACGGGACAGGGAAAAATCAGCCCCAGCATTTT. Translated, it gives CASSYGTGKNQPQHF.

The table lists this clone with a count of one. As DNA, the CDR3 is TGTGCCACCAGTGACCCGGGAAATGAGCAGTTCTTC. It encodes CATSDPGNEQFF. V usage is TRBV24-1 and J usage is TRBJ2-1, with D perhaps matching TRBD2 (5 bases). The V end lost 4 bases, the J end lost 7 bases, and 7 bases lay between the germline ends. CDR3 length: 12 residues. Germline V gene sequence: CDR1 KGHDR, CDR2 SFDVKD.

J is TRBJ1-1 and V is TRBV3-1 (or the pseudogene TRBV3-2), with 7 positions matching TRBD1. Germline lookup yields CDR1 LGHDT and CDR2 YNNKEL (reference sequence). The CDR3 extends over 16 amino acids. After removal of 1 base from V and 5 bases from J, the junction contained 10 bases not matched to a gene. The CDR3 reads CASSQGRDPGQTEAFF. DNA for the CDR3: TGTGCCAGCAGCCAAGGACGGGACCCGGGACAGACTGAAGCTTTCTTT.

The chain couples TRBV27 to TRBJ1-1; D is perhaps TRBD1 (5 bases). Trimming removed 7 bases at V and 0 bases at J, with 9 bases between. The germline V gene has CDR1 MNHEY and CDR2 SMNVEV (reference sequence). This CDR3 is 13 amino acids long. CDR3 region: CASKAGMNTEAFF. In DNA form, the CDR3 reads TGTGCCAGCAAGGCAGGGATGAACACTGAAGCTTTCTTT.

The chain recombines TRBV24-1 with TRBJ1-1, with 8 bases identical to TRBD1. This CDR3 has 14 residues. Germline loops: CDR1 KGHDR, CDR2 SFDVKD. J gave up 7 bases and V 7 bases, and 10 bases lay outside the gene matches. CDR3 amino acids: CATRRTGFGDEAFF. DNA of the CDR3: TGTGCCACCAGGCGGACAGGGTTTGGCGATGAAGCTTTCTTT.